This is a list of T cell receptor beta chains from one sample in a study of cytomegalovirus exposure and HLA in healthy donors. The method was immunoSEQ multiplex PCR; TCRdb's version includes in-frame clones alone and lacks a portion of them. The repertoire holds tens of thousands of clones, around 80% seen once, with approximately 4.8% in the top ten. Sample: PBMCs. The origin of the receptors is a male donor in good health and CMV-seropositive. CDR3s include the opening cysteine and the closing phenylalanine or tryptophan. Each record gives: J gene, D gene, clone size, V gene, CDR3 protein, CDR3 DNA. A D gene is named only where the DNA matches it firmly. Size values are once, few and many counts, or a class for expanded clones, and some rows have none.

J gene: TRBJ2-1
D gene: TRBD2
clone size: .
V gene: TRBV19
CDR3 protein: CASSSASGTRGQFF
CDR3 DNA: TGTGCCAGTAGTTCGGCTAGCGGTACCAGAGGGCAGTTCTTC

J gene: TRBJ1-5
D gene: .
clone size: .
V gene: TRBV27
CDR3 protein: CASSSAGYQPQHF
CDR3 DNA: TGTGCCAGCAGTTCGGCAGGGTATCAGCCCCAGCATTTT

J gene: TRBJ1-5
D gene: .
clone size: .
V gene: TRBV6-5
CDR3 protein: CASSRGGNQPQHF
CDR3 DNA: TGTGCCAGCAGCCGTGGAGGGAATCAGCCCCAGCATTTT

J gene: TRBJ1-4
D gene: .
clone size: .
V gene: TRBV5-6
CDR3 protein: CASSWTVSGENEKLFF
CDR3 DNA: TGTGCCAGCAGCTGGACAGTCTCAGGGGAGAATGAAAAACTGTTTTTT

J gene: TRBJ1-4
D gene: TRBD1
clone size: once
V gene: TRBV19
CDR3 protein: CASIRTGREEKLFF
CDR3 DNA: TGTGCCAGTATCCGGACAGGAAGGGAAGAAAAACTGTTTTTT

J gene: TRBJ2-7
D gene: TRBD2
clone size: .
V gene: TRBV30
CDR3 protein: CAWRALADTYEQYF
CDR3 DNA: TGTGCCTGGAGGGCACTAGCGGACACCTACGAGCAGTACTTC

J gene: TRBJ1-6
D gene: .
clone size: .
V gene: TRBV10-3
CDR3 protein: CAISEGGDSYNSPLHF
CDR3 DNA: TGTGCCATCAGTGAGGGAGGGGACTCCTATAATTCACCCCTCCACTTT

J gene: TRBJ1-1
D gene: .
clone size: .
V gene: TRBV13
CDR3 protein: CASSRSMNTEAFF
CDR3 DNA: TGTGCCAGCAGCCGGAGTATGAACACTGAAGCTTTCTTT

J gene: TRBJ1-2
D gene: .
clone size: .
V gene: TRBV2
CDR3 protein: CASSERGNPKEGYTF
CDR3 DNA: TGTGCCAGCAGTGAAAGAGGGAATCCAAAGGAAGGCTACACCTTC

J gene: TRBJ1-2
D gene: .
clone size: .
V gene: TRBV5-4
CDR3 protein: CASSLVGDYGYTF
CDR3 DNA: TGTGCCAGCAGCTTGGTCGGGGACTATGGCTACACCTTC

J gene: TRBJ1-4
D gene: .
clone size: .
V gene: TRBV2
CDR3 protein: CASSVPLGRGEKLFF
CDR3 DNA: TGTGCCAGCAGTGTCCCCCTGGGGCGAGGTGAAAAACTGTTTTTT

J gene: TRBJ2-7
D gene: TRBD1
clone size: few
V gene: TRBV6-1
CDR3 protein: CASRPGQADYEQYF
CDR3 DNA: TGTGCCAGCAGGCCAGGACAGGCCGACTACGAGCAGTACTTC

J gene: TRBJ1-2
D gene: TRBD1
clone size: .
V gene: TRBV2
CDR3 protein: CASSDRAGYGYTF
CDR3 DNA: TGTGCCAGCAGCGACAGGGCGGGTTATGGCTACACCTTC

J gene: TRBJ2-2
D gene: .
clone size: few
V gene: TRBV6-1
CDR3 protein: CASSDRGRLGGELFF
CDR3 DNA: TGTGCCAGCAGTGATAGGGGCCGCCTAGGAGGGGAGCTGTTTTTT

J gene: TRBJ1-1
D gene: .
clone size: few
V gene: TRBV6-1
CDR3 protein: CASSASVDTEAFF
CDR3 DNA: TGTGCCAGCAGTGCAAGCGTGGACACTGAAGCTTTCTTT

J gene: TRBJ2-7
D gene: .
clone size: once
V gene: TRBV14
CDR3 protein: CASSHGGNYEQYF
CDR3 DNA: TGTGCCAGCAGCCACGGGGGAAACTACGAGCAGTACTTC

J gene: TRBJ1-2
D gene: .
clone size: .
V gene: TRBV28
CDR3 protein: CASSLSGGPNYGYTF
CDR3 DNA: TGTGCCAGCAGTCTTTCGGGGGGGCCAAACTATGGCTACACCTTC

J gene: TRBJ1-4
D gene: .
clone size: .
V gene: TRBV5-1
CDR3 protein: CASSLAAALNEKLFF
CDR3 DNA: TGCGCCAGCAGCTTGGCGGCAGCGCTTAATGAAAAACTGTTTTTT

J gene: TRBJ2-7
D gene: .
clone size: .
V gene: TRBV7-8
CDR3 protein: CASSPTEVYYEQYF
CDR3 DNA: TGTGCCAGCAGCCCTACTGAAGTCTACTACGAGCAGTACTTC

J gene: TRBJ1-5
D gene: TRBD1
clone size: .
V gene: TRBV7-2
CDR3 protein: CASSPTDRGPEHF
CDR3 DNA: TGTGCCAGCAGCCCTACCGACAGGGGGCCTGAGCATTTT

J gene: TRBJ2-1
D gene: TRBD2
clone size: .
V gene: TRBV7-9
CDR3 protein: CASSLWASGKNYNEQFF
CDR3 DNA: TGTGCCAGCAGCTTGTGGGCTAGCGGGAAAAATTACAATGAGCAGTTCTTC

J gene: TRBJ2-1
D gene: TRBD1
clone size: .
V gene: TRBV7-7
CDR3 protein: CASSSGQGVTNEQFF
CDR3 DNA: TGTGCCAGCAGCTCGGGACAGGGGGTTACGAATGAGCAGTTCTTC

J gene: TRBJ1-2
D gene: TRBD1
clone size: .
V gene: TRBV2
CDR3 protein: CASSRDRVWDGYTF
CDR3 DNA: TGTGCCAGCAGCCGGGACAGGGTATGGGATGGCTACACCTTC

J gene: TRBJ1-5
D gene: .
clone size: .
V gene: TRBV6-1
CDR3 protein: CASSERSGSNQPQHF
CDR3 DNA: TGTGCCAGCAGTGAAAGGTCAGGGAGCAATCAGCCCCAGCATTTT

J gene: TRBJ1-4
D gene: .
clone size: .
V gene: TRBV18
CDR3 protein: CASSANGNEKLFF
CDR3 DNA: TGTGCCAGCTCAGCCAACGGGAATGAAAAACTGTTTTTT

J gene: TRBJ1-5
D gene: .
clone size: .
V gene: TRBV1
CDR3 protein: CTSSHRKARPGLRNSNQPQHF
CDR3 DNA: TGCACCAGCAGCCACCGGAAGGCAAGGCCGGGTCTAAGAAATAGCAATCAGCCCCAGCATTTT

J gene: TRBJ1-1
D gene: .
clone size: .
V gene: TRBV28
CDR3 protein: CASSYQGIAFF
CDR3 DNA: TGTGCCAGCAGTTACCAGGGGATAGCTTTCTTT

J gene: TRBJ1-2
D gene: TRBD1
clone size: .
V gene: TRBV27
CDR3 protein: CASKSGGGGYTF
CDR3 DNA: TGTGCCAGCAAATCAGGGGGCGGTGGCTACACCTTC

J gene: TRBJ1-5
D gene: TRBD1
clone size: .
V gene: TRBV28
CDR3 protein: CASSQTGAHQPQHF
CDR3 DNA: TGTGCCAGCAGTCAGACAGGGGCACATCAGCCCCAGCATTTT

J gene: TRBJ2-7
D gene: TRBD1
clone size: .
V gene: TRBV5-6
CDR3 protein: CASSFSFRTGNYEQYF
CDR3 DNA: TGTGCCAGCAGCTTCTCCTTTCGGACAGGGAACTACGAGCAGTACTTC

J gene: TRBJ2-7
D gene: TRBD1
clone size: .
V gene: TRBV27
CDR3 protein: CASSFLPPGQGSYEQYF
CDR3 DNA: TGTGCCAGCAGTTTCCTCCCCCCGGGACAGGGAAGTTACGAGCAGTACTTC

J gene: TRBJ2-7
D gene: .
clone size: few
V gene: TRBV5-6
CDR3 protein: CASSWGDRAYEQYF
CDR3 DNA: TGTGCCAGCAGCTGGGGGGACAGAGCCTACGAGCAGTACTTC

J gene: TRBJ1-1
D gene: TRBD1
clone size: .
V gene: TRBV30
CDR3 protein: CAWRRQGSEAFF
CDR3 DNA: TGTGCCTGGAGACGACAGGGTTCTGAAGCTTTCTTT

J gene: TRBJ1-6
D gene: TRBD1
clone size: .
V gene: TRBV30
CDR3 protein: CAWSGRGRHSPLHF
CDR3 DNA: TGTGCCTGGAGTGGCAGGGGGCGGCATTCACCCCTCCACTTT

J gene: TRBJ2-7
D gene: TRBD2
clone size: .
V gene: TRBV10-3
CDR3 protein: CAAGGLAGSYEQYF
CDR3 DNA: TGTGCCGCCGGGGGACTAGCGGGATCCTACGAGCAGTACTTC

J gene: TRBJ2-1
D gene: .
clone size: .
V gene: TRBV2
CDR3 protein: CASEATTGSYNEQFF
CDR3 DNA: TGTGCCAGTGAGGCCACGACTGGATCCTACAATGAGCAGTTCTTC

J gene: TRBJ1-5
D gene: .
clone size: .
V gene: TRBV7-3
CDR3 protein: CASSLSGGEPQHF
CDR3 DNA: TGTGCCAGCAGCTTATCTGGGGGCGAGCCCCAGCATTTT